Below are 7 T cell receptor beta chains sequenced from a single sample in a study of control samples from healthy donors and cancer patients. Assay: immunoSEQ multiplex PCR; the TCRdb copy retains only in-frame clones and omits some. The profile shows 150,000 to 200,000 clones, about 86% of them singletons. The sequencing sample was made of blood. All receptors come from a man aged 18 to 35 in good health.

The chain carries TRBV5-1 and TRBJ2-7, with D uncertain. V gave up 6 bases and J gave up 4 bases, with 17 bases separating them. The length of the CDR3 is 14 residues. Germline CDR1 reads SGHRS; CDR2 reads YFSETQ. The CDR3 loop reads CASKLNLGQYEQYF. The CDR3 bases are TGCGCCAGCAAATTGAATCTTGGGCAGTACGAGCAGTACTTC.

This rearrangement joins TRBV7-3 to TRBJ2-1; TRBD1 matches 9 bases. The CDR3 contains 16 residues. Per the germline V gene, CDR1 is SGHTA and CDR2 is FQGTGA. The junction had 11 bases not matched to a gene; V was cut back by 5 bases and J by 6 bases. The CDR3 loop reads CASSPSRTGDRNEQFF. The DNA for the CDR3 is TGTGCCAGCAGCCCCTCGCGGACAGGGGACCGCAATGAGCAGTTCTTC. Complete variable domain (other parts from reference TRBV7-3 and TRBJ2-1): GAGVSQTPSNKVTEKGKYVELRCDPISGHTALYWYRQSLGQGPEFLIYFQGTGAADDSGLPNDRFFAVRPEGSVSTLKIQRTERGDSAVYLCASSPSRTGDRNEQFFGPGTRLTVL.

The J gene is TRBJ1-2, the V gene TRBV5-5; unclear D gene. Germline V gene sequence: CDR1 SGHKS, CDR2 YYEKEE (reference sequence). Trimming cost V 0 bases and J 4 bases, with 10 bases left between them. The CDR3 extends over 14 amino acids. The CDR3 DNA follows: TGTGCCAGCAGCTTGGCGGACGGGCCCTATGGCTACACCTTC. This translates into CASSLADGPYGYTF. Full variable domain (outside the CDR3, taken from reference TRBV5-5 and TRBJ1-2): DAGVTQSPTHLIKTRGQQVTLRCSPISGHKSVSWYQQVLGQGPQFIFQYYEKEERGRGNFPDRFSARQFPNYSSELNVNALLLGDSALYLCASSLADGPYGYTFGSGTRLTVV.

The chain joins TRBV19 to TRBJ2-7; maybe TRBD1 (6 bases). V was cut by 5 bases and J by 2 bases, with 10 bases left in between. CDR1 and CDR2 (germline): LNHDA, SQIVND (reference sequence). This CDR3 has 13 amino acids. The chain's CDR3 is CASSPGTTYEQYF. The CDR3 nucleotides are TGTGCCAGTAGTCCCGGGACAACCTACGAGCAGTACTTC. The whole variable domain, filled in from reference TRBV19 and TRBJ2-7, reads DGGITQSPKYLFRKEGQNVTLSCEQNLNHDAMYWYRQDPGQGLRLIYYSQIVNDFQKGDIAEGYSVSREKKESFPLTVTSAQKNPTAFYLCASSPGTTYEQYFGPGTRLTVT.

This rearrangement joins TRBV15 to TRBJ1-3; D is ambiguous. This CDR3 spans 14 amino acids. From germline, CDR1 is LNHNV and CDR2 YYDKDF (reference sequence). V lost 1 base to trimming and J lost 0 bases, with 4 bases between them. The CDR3 loop reads CATSRGGSGNTIYF. CDR3 DNA: TGTGCCACCAGCAGAGGGGGCTCTGGAAACACCATATATTTT.

The chain combines TRBV27 with TRBJ2-3; D may match TRBD1 or TRBD2 (5 bases each). The CDR3 is 15 residues long. V was pared by 5 bases and J by 0 bases, with 12 bases between. Germline V gene lookup returns CDR1 MNHEY and CDR2 SMNVEV (reference sequence). The CDR3 is CASSQTWGSTDTQYF. CDR3 DNA sequence: TGTGCCAGCAGTCAAACGTGGGGGAGCACAGATACGCAGTATTTT.

The J gene is TRBJ2-1, the V gene TRBV9; 11 nucleotides line up with TRBD2. This CDR3 comprises 18 residues. Germline V gene sequence: CDR1 SGDLS, CDR2 YYNGEE. Trimming took 3 bases from V and 4 from J; bases not matched to a gene: 12. The CDR3 is CASSGSNTSGGVYNEQFF. DNA for the CDR3: TGTGCCAGCAGCGGAAGTAATACTAGCGGGGGTGTATACAATGAGCAGTTCTTC.